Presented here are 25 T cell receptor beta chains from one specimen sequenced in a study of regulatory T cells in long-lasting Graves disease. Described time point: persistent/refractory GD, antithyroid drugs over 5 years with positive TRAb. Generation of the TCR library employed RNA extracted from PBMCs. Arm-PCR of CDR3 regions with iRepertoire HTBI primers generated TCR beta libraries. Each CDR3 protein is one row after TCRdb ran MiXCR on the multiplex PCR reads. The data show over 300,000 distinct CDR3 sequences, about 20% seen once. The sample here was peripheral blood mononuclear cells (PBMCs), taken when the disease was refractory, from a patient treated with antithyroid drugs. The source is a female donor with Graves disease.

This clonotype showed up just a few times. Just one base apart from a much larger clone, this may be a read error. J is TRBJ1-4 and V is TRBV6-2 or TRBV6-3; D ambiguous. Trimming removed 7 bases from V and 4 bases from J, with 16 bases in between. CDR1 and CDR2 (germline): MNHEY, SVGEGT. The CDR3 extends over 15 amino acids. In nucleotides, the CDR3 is TGTGCCAGCAATGACCGCTCGAGGGATAATGAAAAACTGTTTTTT. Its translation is CASNDRSRDNEKLFF.

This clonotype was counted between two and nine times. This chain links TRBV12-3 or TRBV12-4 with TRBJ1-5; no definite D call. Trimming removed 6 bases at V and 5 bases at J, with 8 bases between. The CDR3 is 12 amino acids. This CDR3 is CASRRRDQPQHF. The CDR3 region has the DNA TGTGCCAGCAGGAGACGGGATCAGCCCCAGCATTTT.

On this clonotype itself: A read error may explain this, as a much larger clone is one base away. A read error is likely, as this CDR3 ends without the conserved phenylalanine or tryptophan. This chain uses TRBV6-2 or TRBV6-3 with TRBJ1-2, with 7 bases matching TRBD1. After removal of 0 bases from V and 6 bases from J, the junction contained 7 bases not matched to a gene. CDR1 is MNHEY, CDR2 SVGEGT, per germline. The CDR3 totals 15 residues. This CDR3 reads CASSYSVGGRNGYTL. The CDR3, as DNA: TGTGCCAGCAGTTACTCAGTAGGGGGCAGGAATGGCTACACCCTC.

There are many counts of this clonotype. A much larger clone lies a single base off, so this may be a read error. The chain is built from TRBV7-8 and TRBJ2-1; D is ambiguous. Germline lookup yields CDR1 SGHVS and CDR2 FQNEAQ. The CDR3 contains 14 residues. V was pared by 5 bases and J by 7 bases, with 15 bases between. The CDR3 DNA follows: TGTGCCAGCAGCCTTACACGGTACGGGAATGAGCAGTTCTTC. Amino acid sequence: CASSLTRYGNEQFF. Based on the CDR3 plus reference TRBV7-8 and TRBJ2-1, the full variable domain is GAGVSQSPRYKVAKRGQDVALRCDPISGHVSLFWYQQALGQGPEFLTYFQNEAQLDKSGLPSDRFFAERPEGSVSTLKIQRTQQEDSAVYLCASSLTRYGNEQFFGPGTRLTVL.

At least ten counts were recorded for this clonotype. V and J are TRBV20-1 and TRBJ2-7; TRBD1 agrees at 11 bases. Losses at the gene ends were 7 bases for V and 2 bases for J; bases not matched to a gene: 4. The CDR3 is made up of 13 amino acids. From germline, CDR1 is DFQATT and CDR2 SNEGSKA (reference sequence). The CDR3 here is CSGRTGGPYEQYF. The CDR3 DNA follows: TGCAGTGGTAGGACAGGGGGCCCCTACGAGCAGTACTTC.

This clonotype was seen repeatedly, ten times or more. CDR3 in amino acids: CASTPTGTVNTEAFF. The CDR3 DNA follows: TGTGCCAGCACCCCGACCGGGACGGTGAACACTGAAGCTTTCTTT. The V and J genes are TRBV28 and TRBJ1-1; a weak D match, TRBD1 (5 bases). The V end was cut by 7 bases, the J end by 0 bases, with 15 bases between. This CDR3 spans 15 amino acids. Germline V CDR1 and CDR2: MDHEN, SYDVKM.

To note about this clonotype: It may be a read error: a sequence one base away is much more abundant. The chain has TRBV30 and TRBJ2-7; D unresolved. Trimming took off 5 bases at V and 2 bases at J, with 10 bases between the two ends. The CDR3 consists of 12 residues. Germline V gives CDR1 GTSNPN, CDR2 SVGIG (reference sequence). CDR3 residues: CAWGLGTYEQYF. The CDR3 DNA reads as TGTGCCTGGGGTCTGGGCACCTACGAGCAGTACTTC.

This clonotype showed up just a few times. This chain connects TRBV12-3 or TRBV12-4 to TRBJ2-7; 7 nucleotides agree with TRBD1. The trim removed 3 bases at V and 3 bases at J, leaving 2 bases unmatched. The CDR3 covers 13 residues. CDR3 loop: CASSFGTVYEQYF. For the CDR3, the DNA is TGTGCCAGCAGTTTCGGGACAGTCTACGAGCAGTACTTC.

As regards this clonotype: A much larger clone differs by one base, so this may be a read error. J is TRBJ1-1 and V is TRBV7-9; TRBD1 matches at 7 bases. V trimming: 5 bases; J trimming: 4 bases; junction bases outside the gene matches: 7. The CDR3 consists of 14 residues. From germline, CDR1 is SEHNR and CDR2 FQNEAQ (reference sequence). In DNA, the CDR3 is TGTGCCAGCAGCCGGACAGGAGGGAGCACTGAAGCTTTCTTT. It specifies CASSRTGGSTEAFF.

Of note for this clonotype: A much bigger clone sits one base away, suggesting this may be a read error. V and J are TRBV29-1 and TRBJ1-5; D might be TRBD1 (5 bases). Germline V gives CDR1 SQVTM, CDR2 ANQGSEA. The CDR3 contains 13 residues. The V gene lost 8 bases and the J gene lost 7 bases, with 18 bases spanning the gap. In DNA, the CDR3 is TGCAGCACGCTTGGGGGTGTGGACCAGCCCCAGCATTTT. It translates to CSTLGGVDQPQHF.

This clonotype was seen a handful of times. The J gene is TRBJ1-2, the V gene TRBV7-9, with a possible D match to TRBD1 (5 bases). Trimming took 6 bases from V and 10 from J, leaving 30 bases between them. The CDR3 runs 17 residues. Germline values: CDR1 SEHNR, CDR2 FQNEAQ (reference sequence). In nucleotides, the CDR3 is TGTGCCAGCAGACCAGGTGGCCCCCAGGGATCTTCGGCCCACTACACCTTC. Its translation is CASRPGGPQGSSAHYTF.

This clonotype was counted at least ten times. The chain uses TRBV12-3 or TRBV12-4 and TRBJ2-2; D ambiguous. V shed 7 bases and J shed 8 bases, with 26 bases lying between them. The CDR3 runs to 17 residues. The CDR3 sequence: CASTAPSYPVAAGELFF. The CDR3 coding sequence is TGTGCCAGCACCGCTCCTTCCTACCCAGTGGCTGCTGGGGAGCTGTTTTTT.

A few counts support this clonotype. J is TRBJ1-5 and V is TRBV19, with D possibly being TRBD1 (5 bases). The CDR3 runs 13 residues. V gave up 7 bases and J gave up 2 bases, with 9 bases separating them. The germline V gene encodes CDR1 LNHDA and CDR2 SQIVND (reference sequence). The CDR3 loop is CASNGGGNQPQHF. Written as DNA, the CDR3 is TGTGCCAGTAACGGAGGGGGCAATCAGCCCCAGCATTTT.

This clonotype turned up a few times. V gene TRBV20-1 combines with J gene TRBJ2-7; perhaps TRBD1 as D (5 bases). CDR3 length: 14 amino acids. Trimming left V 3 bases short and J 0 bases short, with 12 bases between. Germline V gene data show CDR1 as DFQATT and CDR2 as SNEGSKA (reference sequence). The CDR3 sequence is CSASRQRNSYEQYF. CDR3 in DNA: TGCAGTGCTAGCCGACAGCGAAACTCCTACGAGCAGTACTTC.

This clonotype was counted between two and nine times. CDR3 bases: TGTGCCAGCACAAAGGGGAAGTTGAACACTGAAGCTTTCTTT. It specifies CASTKGKLNTEAFF. The J gene is TRBJ1-1, the V gene TRBV6-1; D is possibly TRBD1 (5 bases). Trimming left V 7 bases short and J 0 bases short, with 12 bases between. This CDR3 region has 14 residues. Per germline, CDR1 MNHNS and CDR2 SASEGT.

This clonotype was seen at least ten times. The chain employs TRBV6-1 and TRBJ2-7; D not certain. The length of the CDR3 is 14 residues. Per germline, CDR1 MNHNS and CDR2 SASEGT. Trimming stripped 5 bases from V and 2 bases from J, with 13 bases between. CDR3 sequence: CASSLSEATYEQYF. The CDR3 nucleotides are TGTGCCAGCAGTCTGTCAGAGGCAACCTACGAGCAGTACTTC.

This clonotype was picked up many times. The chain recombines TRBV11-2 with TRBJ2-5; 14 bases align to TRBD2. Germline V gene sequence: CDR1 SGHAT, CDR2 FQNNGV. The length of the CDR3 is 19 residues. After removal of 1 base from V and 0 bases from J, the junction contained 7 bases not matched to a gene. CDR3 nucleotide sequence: TGTGCCAGCAGCTTAGGACCCCGACTAGCGGGAGGGAACCAAGAGACCCAGTACTTC. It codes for CASSLGPRLAGGNQETQYF.

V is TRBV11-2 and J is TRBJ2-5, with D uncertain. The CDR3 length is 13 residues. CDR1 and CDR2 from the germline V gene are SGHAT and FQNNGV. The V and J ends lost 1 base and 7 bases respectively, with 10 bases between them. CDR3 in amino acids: CASSLGASGTQYF. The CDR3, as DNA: TGTGCCAGCAGCTTAGGGGCGTCCGGGACCCAGTACTTC.

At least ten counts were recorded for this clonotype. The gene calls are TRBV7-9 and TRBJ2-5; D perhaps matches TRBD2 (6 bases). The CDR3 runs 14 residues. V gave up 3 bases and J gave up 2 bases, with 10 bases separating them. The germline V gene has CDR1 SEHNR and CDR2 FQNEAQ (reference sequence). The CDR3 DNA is TGTGCCAGCAGCTTCGGGACTGGACAAGAGACCCAGTACTTC. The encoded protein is CASSFGTGQETQYF. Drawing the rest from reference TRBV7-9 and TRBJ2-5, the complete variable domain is DTGVSQNPRHKITKRGQNVTFRCDPISEHNRLYWYRQTLGQGPEFLTYFQNEAQLEKSRLLSDRFSAERPKGSFSTLEIQRTEQGDSAMYLCASSFGTGQETQYFGPGTRLLVL.

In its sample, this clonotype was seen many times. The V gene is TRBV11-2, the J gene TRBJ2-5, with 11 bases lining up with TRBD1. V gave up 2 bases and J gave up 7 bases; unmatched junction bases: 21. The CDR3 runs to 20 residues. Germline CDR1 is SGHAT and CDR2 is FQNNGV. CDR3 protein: CASSLTKPGTGGLSYVTQYF. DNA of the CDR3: TGTGCCAGCAGCTTAACCAAGCCAGGGACAGGGGGACTATCGTATGTGACCCAGTACTTC.

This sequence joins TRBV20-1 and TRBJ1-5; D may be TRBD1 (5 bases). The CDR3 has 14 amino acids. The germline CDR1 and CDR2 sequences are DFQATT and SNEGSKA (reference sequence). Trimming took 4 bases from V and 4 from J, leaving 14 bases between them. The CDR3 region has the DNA TGCAGTGCTAAACCCGGGACGAGGAATCAGCCCCAGCATTTT. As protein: CSAKPGTRNQPQHF.

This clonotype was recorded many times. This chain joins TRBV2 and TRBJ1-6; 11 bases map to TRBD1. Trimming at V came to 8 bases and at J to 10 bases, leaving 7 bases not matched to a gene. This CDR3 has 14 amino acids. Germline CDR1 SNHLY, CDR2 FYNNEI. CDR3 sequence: CASRWTGGRSPLHF. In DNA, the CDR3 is TGTGCCAGCCGCTGGACAGGGGGCAGATCACCCCTCCACTTT.

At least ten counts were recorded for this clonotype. CDR3 loop: CASSPRDTEAFF. The DNA for the CDR3 is TGTGCCAGCAGCCCCAGGGACACTGAAGCTTTCTTT. This chain joins TRBV7-8 and TRBJ1-1, with D tentatively TRBD1 (5 bases). CDR1 and CDR2 from the germline V gene are SGHVS and FQNEAQ. Trimming shortened V by 5 bases and J by 3 bases, and 7 bases separated the two germline ends. This CDR3 region has 12 residues. Supplemented by reference TRBV7-8 and TRBJ1-1, the full variable domain reads GAGVSQSPRYKVAKRGQDVALRCDPISGHVSLFWYQQALGQGPEFLTYFQNEAQLDKSGLPSDRFFAERPEGSVSTLKIQRTQQEDSAVYLCASSPRDTEAFFGQGTRLTVV.

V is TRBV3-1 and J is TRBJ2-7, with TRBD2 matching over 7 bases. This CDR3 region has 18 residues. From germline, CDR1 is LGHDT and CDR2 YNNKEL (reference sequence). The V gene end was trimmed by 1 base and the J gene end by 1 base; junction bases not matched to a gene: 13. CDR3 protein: CASSQGDLGGLTSYEQYF. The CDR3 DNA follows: TGTGCCAGCAGCCAAGGGGATTTGGGGGGGTTAACGTCCTACGAGCAGTACTTC.

As DNA, the CDR3 is TGTGCCAGCAGACTTGCGGGAGGGTTTCACGAGCAGTACTTC. Translated: CASRLAGGFHEQYF. The genes are TRBV27 and TRBJ2-7, with 9 bases fitting TRBD2. The ends lost 6 bases at V and 5 bases at J; junction bases unmatched: 8. The CDR3 sequence is 14 residues long. Germline lookup yields CDR1 MNHEY and CDR2 SMNVEV (reference sequence).